This TCR beta chain was identified in a study of blood T cell repertoires in COVID-19. The overall study: Samples of COVID-19 (acute and convalescent) were obtained from the United States, Italy and Spain. PBMCs, B-cell-depleted T cells, or T cells were the source of the cDNA or gDNA that made up the material.

The CDR3 is 14 residues long. Germline lookup yields CDR1 SGHDN and CDR2 FVKESK. Trimming at V came to 2 bases and at J to 4 bases, leaving 4 bases not matched to a gene. Per the authors' pipeline: Amplification of reference gene primers was used by the study to estimate nucleated cell counts. Only in-frame clones appear in the TCRdb table, and some are missing; sequencing was by immunoSEQ multiplex PCR. The DNA gave D and trimming, while V, J and clone size come from that table. This table holds around 320,000 clones, more than 70% found once. Source material: peripheral blood. This chain joins TRBV14 and TRBJ1-2; 7 bases align to TRBD1. The receptor's source is a woman aged 25 to 39 who had recovered from COVID-19. In nucleotides, the CDR3 is TGTGCCAGCAGCCAATTAGACAGGGTCTATGGCTACACCTTC. It translates to CASSQLDRVYGYTF.